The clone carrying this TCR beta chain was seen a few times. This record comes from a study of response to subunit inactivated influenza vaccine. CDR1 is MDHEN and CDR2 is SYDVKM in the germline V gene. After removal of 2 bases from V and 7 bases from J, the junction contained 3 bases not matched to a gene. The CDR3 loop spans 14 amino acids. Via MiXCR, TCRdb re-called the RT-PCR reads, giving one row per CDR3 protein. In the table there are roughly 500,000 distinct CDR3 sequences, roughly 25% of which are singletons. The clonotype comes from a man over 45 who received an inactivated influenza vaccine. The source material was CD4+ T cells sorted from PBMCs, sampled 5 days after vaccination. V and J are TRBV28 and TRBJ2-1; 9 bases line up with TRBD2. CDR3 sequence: CASSLAGGENEQFF. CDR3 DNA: TGTGCCAGCAGTTTAGCGGGAGGGGAAAATGAGCAGTTCTTC. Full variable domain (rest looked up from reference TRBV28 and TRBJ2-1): DVKVTQSSRYLVKRTGEKVFLECVQDMDHENMFWYRQDPGLGLRLIYFSYDVKMKEKGDIPEGYSVSREKKERFSLILESASTNQTSMYLCASSLAGGENEQFFGPGTRLTVL.